The 16 T cell receptor beta chains below come from one sample, sequenced in a study of cytomegalovirus exposure and HLA in healthy donors. 13 Jbeta primers and 60 Vbeta primers were used for the PCR. Sequencing was performed with immunoSEQ multiplex PCR; in TCRdb, only in-frame clones are kept and a portion is missing. The repertoire holds roughly 180,000 clones, with 78% as singletons. The source material was PBMCs. The source is a female donor in good health and CMV-seronegative.

This clone was found once. This sequence joins TRBV6-1 and TRBJ1-2; no firm D call. Trimming removed 3 bases from V and 3 bases from J, with 11 bases in between. From germline, CDR1 is MNHNS and CDR2 SASEGT. The CDR3 has 14 amino acids. The CDR3 is CASSDRQAYYGYTF. The CDR3 DNA reads TGTGCCAGCAGTGATCGTCAGGCCTACTATGGCTACACCTTC.

The chain combines TRBV14 with TRBJ2-3; 7 bases agree with TRBD2. CDR3 length equals 17 residues. V lost 1 base, J lost 2 bases, and 9 bases stayed unmatched. Germline lookup yields CDR1 SGHDN and CDR2 FVKESK. The CDR3 loop reads CASSQVGLVEYTDTQYF. The CDR3 coding sequence is TGTGCCAGCAGCCAAGTCGGACTAGTTGAATACACAGATACGCAGTATTTT.

In its sample, this clone was seen a few times. The chain links TRBV5-4 to TRBJ2-1; D gene unclear. The V gene lost 3 bases and the J gene lost 9 bases, with 10 bases spanning the gap. Germline CDR1 is SGHNT and CDR2 is YYREEE (reference sequence). The CDR3 covers 12 residues. This CDR3 is CASSSTSSEQFF. Here the CDR3 DNA reads TGTGCCAGCAGCTCGACGTCTAGTGAGCAGTTCTTC.

In this sample, this clone turned up many times. This chain connects TRBV6-5 to TRBJ2-7; D unclear. The germline CDR1 and CDR2 sequences are MNHEY and SVGAGI. Trimming shortened V by 3 bases and J by 4 bases, and 10 bases separated the two germline ends. The CDR3 extends over 13 amino acids. The CDR3 reads CASSYQETYEQYF. For the CDR3, the DNA is TGTGCCAGCAGTTATCAGGAAACTTACGAGCAGTACTTC.

V usage is TRBV28 and J usage is TRBJ2-5, with 9 bases lining up with TRBD2. V was pared by 6 bases and J by 3 bases, with 8 bases of the junction left unmatched. CDR1 MDHEN and CDR2 SYDVKM come from the germline V gene. This CDR3 region has 15 residues. The CDR3 nucleotides read TGTGCCAGCAGCACCAGACTAGCGGTTAAAGAGACCCAGTACTTC. Amino acids: CASSTRLAVKETQYF.

This rearrangement joins TRBV2 to TRBJ2-7; 8 bases map to TRBD1. Germline V gives CDR1 SNHLY, CDR2 FYNNEI. This CDR3 is built from 13 residues. V was clipped by 6 bases and J by 3 bases; unmatched bases: 4. The CDR3 coding sequence is TGTGCCAGCAGCGGACAGGGTTACTACGAGCAGTACTTC. It translates to CASSGQGYYEQYF.

The V call is TRBV5-4, the J call TRBJ2-7, with 10 positions matching TRBD2. The V gene end was trimmed by 0 bases and the J gene end by 1 base; junction bases not matched to a gene: 4. From germline, CDR1 is SGHNT and CDR2 YYREEE (reference sequence). This CDR3 has 16 residues. The CDR3 sequence: CASSLGAGGTSYEQYF. The CDR3 DNA sequence: TGTGCCAGCAGCTTGGGAGCGGGAGGGACTTCCTACGAGCAGTACTTC. The full variable domain, in which reference TRBV5-4 and TRBJ2-7 provide the parts outside the CDR3, is ETGVTQSPTHLIKTRGQQVTLRCSSQSGHNTVSWYQQALGQGPQFIFQYYREEENGRGNFPPRFSGLQFPNYSSELNVNALELDDSALYLCASSLGAGGTSYEQYFGPGTRLTVT.

This chain links TRBV4-2 with TRBJ1-5; no reliable D call. The V gene's germline CDR1 is LGHNA and CDR2 YNFKEQ. The CDR3 contains 14 residues. V was clipped by 2 bases and J by 4 bases, with 9 bases between them. CDR3 sequence reads: CASSQSTQNQPQHF. Written as DNA, the CDR3 is TGTGCCAGCAGCCAATCCACACAGAATCAGCCCCAGCATTTT.

The CDR3, as DNA: TGTGCCAGCAGTGAAATGACAGGGTTTGGCTACACCTTC. As protein: CASSEMTGFGYTF. This chain uses TRBV6-5 with TRBJ1-2; 7 bases are shared with TRBD1. The V gene's germline CDR1 is MNHEY and CDR2 SVGAGI. Unmatched junction bases numbered 7, after V lost 5 bases and J lost 7 bases. CDR3 length: 13 residues.

The chain uses TRBV27 and TRBJ1-5; no clear D gene. The CDR3 has 18 amino acids. Trimming removed 5 bases at V and 2 bases at J, with 22 bases between. Germline-derived CDR1 and CDR2 are MNHEY and SMNVEV (reference sequence). The CDR3 sequence is CASSPDTLGVLGNQPQHF. The CDR3, as DNA: TGTGCCAGCAGTCCAGACACCCTCGGGGTGCTGGGCAATCAGCCCCAGCATTTT.

The chain combines TRBV12-5 with TRBJ2-7; no firm D call. With 2 bases removed from V and 3 bases from J, the gap between germline ends came to 14 bases. The CDR3 sequence is 15 residues long. CDR1 and CDR2 from the germline V gene are LGHNT and FRNRAP. The CDR3 loop reads CASGLCLALHYEQYF. CDR3 coding DNA: TGTGCTAGTGGTTTGTGTTTGGCTTTGCACTACGAGCAGTACTTC.

This clone came up once. The chain recombines TRBV5-1 with TRBJ2-2, with 14 bases that match TRBD2. In germline, CDR1 is SGHRS, CDR2 YFSETQ. After removal of 5 bases from V and 1 base from J, the junction contained 4 bases not matched to a gene. The CDR3 is made up of 17 amino acids. CDR3 amino acids: CASRQTSGGENTGELFF. The CDR3 nucleotides are TGCGCCAGCAGACAGACTAGCGGGGGGGAGAACACCGGGGAGCTGTTTTTT.

This clone has only one observation. J is TRBJ2-1 and V is TRBV6-1; a weak D match, TRBD2 (6 bases). Per the germline V gene, CDR1 is MNHNS and CDR2 is SASEGT. V gave up 2 bases and J gave up 9 bases, with 8 bases separating them. The CDR3 is 12 residues long. CDR3 region: CASSEQGGEQFF. For the CDR3, the DNA is TGTGCCAGCAGTGAACAGGGAGGTGAGCAGTTCTTC.

The chain combines TRBV6-5 with TRBJ2-5; TRBD1 matches 7 bases. With the DNA end fitting TRBJ2-7 better, the J assignment may be wrong. This CDR3 region has 14 residues. Germline loops: CDR1 MNHEY, CDR2 SVGAGI. CDR3 DNA: TGTGCCAGCAGTTCGCCAGGGGGCTCCTACGAGCAGTACTTC. It yields the protein CASSSPGGSYEQYF.

The CDR3 spells CASSLNFASGWGELFF. DNA for the CDR3: TGTGCCAGCAGCTTAAATTTCGCTAGCGGGTGGGGGGAGCTGTTTTTT. The V gene is TRBV7-2, the J gene TRBJ2-2; the match to TRBD2 covers 8 bases. The V and J ends lost 2 bases and 8 bases, in that order; junction bases with no gene match: 10. The germline CDR1 and CDR2 sequences are SGHTA and FQGNSA. The CDR3 has 16 amino acids.

V is TRBV19 and J is TRBJ2-5; 12 nucleotides match TRBD1. The CDR3 is made up of 14 amino acids. The germline CDR1 and CDR2 sequences are LNHDA and SQIVND (reference sequence). V shed 10 bases, J shed 1 base, and the junction held 4 bases outside the gene matches. CDR3 coding DNA: TGTGCCACCCGGGACAGGGGGCTCCAAGAGACCCAGTACTTC. Protein sequence: CATRDRGLQETQYF.